The clone carrying this T cell receptor beta chain is medium-sized within its sample. The data stem from a study of spatial heterogeneity in lung cancer. Study as a whole: Where present, follow-up PBMC were sequenced a median of about 22 months after resection. Each distinct TCR and UMI combination averaged more than ten appearances in raw reads.

The library protocol tagged each TCR cDNA with a unique molecular identifier. One entry per CDR3 protein, called by TCRdb with MiXCR from the 5' RACE reads. The sample gives 10,000 to 14,000 distinct CDR3 sequences, 10% of which show up once; under 35% is in the top ten. V shed 5 bases, J shed 5 bases, and the junction held 8 bases outside the gene matches. This CDR3 spans 15 amino acids. Germline CDR1 reads MDHEN; CDR2 reads SYDVKM. This sample's time point: blood at routine non-recurrence follow-up after resection. The sample here was PBMCs, taken at follow-up. The chain recombines TRBV28 with TRBJ1-5; 8 positions match TRBD1. The sequence derives from a female donor with early-stage non-small cell lung cancer. The CDR3 sequence is CASSTRDRNDQPQHF. The CDR3 DNA reads TGTGCCAGCAGTACGAGGGACAGGAATGATCAGCCCCAGCATTTT.